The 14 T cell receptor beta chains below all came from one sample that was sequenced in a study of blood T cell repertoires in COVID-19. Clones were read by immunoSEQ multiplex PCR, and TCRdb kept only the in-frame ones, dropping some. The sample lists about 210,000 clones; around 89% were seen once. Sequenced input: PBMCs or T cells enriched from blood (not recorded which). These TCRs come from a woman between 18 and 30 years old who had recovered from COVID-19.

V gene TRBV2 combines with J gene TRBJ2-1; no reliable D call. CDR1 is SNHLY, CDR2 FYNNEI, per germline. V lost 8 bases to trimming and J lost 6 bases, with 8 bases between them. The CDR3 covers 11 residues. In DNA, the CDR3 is TGTGCCAGCTTAGCCGCCAATGAGCAGTTCTTC. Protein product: CASLAANEQFF.

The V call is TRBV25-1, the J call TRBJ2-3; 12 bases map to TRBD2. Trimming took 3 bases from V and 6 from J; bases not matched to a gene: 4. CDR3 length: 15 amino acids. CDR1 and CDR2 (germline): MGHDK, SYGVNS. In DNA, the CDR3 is TGTGCCAGCAGTGATTGGACTAGCGGGGTGGATACGCAGTATTTT. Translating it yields CASSDWTSGVDTQYF.

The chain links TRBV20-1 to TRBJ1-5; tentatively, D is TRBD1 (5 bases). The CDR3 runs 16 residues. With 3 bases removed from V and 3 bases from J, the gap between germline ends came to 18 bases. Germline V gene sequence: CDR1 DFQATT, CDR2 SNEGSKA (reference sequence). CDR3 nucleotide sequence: TGCAGTGCTAGTGAACTAAGCAGACAGTACAATCAGCCCCAGCATTTT. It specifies CSASELSRQYNQPQHF.

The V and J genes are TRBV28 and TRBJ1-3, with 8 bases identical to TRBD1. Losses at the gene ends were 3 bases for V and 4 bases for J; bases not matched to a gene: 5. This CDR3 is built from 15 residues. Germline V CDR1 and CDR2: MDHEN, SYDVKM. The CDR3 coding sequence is TGTGCCAGCAGTTTCCAGGGGGCGTCGGGAAACACCATATATTTT. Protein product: CASSFQGASGNTIYF. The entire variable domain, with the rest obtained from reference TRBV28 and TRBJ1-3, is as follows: DVKVTQSSRYLVKRTGEKVFLECVQDMDHENMFWYRQDPGLGLRLIYFSYDVKMKEKGDIPEGYSVSREKKERFSLILESASTNQTSMYLCASSFQGASGNTIYFGEGSWLTVV.

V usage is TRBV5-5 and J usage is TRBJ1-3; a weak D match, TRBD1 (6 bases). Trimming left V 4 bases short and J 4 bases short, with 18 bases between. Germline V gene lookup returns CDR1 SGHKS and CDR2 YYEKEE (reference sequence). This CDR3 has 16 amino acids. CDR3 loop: CASSRVGQRWGNTIYF. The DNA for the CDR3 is TGTGCCAGCAGCCGGGTTGGACAGCGCTGGGGAAACACCATATATTTT.

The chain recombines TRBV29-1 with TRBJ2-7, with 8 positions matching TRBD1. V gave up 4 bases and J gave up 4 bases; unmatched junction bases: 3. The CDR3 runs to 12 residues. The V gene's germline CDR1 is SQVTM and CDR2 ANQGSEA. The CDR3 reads CSVVRGRYEQYF. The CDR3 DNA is TGCAGCGTTGTCAGGGGGCGGTACGAGCAGTACTTC.

This CDR3 reads CASSYSGDYQETQYF. The CDR3 nucleotides read TGTGCCAGCAGTTACTCTGGGGACTACCAAGAGACCCAGTACTTC. The J gene is TRBJ2-5, the V gene TRBV6-5; D is possibly TRBD2 (6 bases). The germline CDR1 and CDR2 sequences are MNHEY and SVGAGI. V lost 0 bases and J lost 0, with 8 bases in between. This CDR3 is built from 15 residues.

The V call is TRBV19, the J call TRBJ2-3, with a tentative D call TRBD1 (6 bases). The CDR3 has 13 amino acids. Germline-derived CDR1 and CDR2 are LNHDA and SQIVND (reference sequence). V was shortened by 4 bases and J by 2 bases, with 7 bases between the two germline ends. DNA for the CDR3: TGTGCCAGTAGTAGGGGACACACAGATACGCAGTATTTT. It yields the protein CASSRGHTDTQYF.

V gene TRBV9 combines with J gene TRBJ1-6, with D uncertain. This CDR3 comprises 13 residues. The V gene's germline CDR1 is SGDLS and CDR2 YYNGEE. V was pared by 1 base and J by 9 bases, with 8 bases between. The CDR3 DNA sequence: TGTGCCAGCAGCGTAAGTGAGGGTTCACCCCTCCACTTT. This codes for CASSVSEGSPLHF. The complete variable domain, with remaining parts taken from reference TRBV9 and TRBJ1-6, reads DSGVTQTPKHLITATGQRVTLRCSPRSGDLSVYWYQQSLDQGLQFLIQYYNGEERAKGNILERFSAQQFPDLHSELNLSSLELGDSALYFCASSVSEGSPLHFGNGTRLTVT.

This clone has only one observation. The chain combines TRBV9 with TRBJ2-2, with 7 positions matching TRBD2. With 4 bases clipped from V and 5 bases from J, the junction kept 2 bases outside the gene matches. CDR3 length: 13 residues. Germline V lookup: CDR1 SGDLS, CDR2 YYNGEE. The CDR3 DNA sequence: TGTGCCAGCAGCTTCGGGGGGACCGGGGAGCTGTTTTTT. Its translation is CASSFGGTGELFF. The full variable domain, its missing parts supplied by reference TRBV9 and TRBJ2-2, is DSGVTQTPKHLITATGQRVTLRCSPRSGDLSVYWYQQSLDQGLQFLIQYYNGEERAKGNILERFSAQQFPDLHSELNLSSLELGDSALYFCASSFGGTGELFFGEGSRLTVL.

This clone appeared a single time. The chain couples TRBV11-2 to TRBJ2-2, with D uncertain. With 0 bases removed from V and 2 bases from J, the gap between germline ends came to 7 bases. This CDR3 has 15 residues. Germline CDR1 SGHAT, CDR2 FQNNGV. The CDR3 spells CASSLDPVNTGELFF. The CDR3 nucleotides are TGTGCCAGCAGCTTAGATCCCGTTAACACCGGGGAGCTGTTTTTT.

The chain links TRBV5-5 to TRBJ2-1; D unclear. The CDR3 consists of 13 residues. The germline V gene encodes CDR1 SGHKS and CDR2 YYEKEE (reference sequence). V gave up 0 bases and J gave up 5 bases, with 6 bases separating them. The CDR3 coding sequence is TGTGCCAGCAGCTTGGGAACGGACAATGAGCAGTTCTTC. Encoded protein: CASSLGTDNEQFF.

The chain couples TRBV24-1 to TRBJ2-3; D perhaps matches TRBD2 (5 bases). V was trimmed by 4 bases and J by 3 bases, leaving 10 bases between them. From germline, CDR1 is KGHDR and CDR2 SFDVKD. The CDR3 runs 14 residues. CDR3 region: CATSDPGMTDTQYF. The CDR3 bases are TGTGCCACCAGTGACCCGGGGATGACAGATACGCAGTATTTT.

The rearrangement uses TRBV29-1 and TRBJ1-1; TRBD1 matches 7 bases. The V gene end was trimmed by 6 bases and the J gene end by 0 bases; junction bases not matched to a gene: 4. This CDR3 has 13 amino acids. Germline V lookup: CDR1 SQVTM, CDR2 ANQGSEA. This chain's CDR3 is CSVRDSLNTEAFF. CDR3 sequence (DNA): TGCAGCGTCCGGGACAGTCTGAACACTGAAGCTTTCTTT.